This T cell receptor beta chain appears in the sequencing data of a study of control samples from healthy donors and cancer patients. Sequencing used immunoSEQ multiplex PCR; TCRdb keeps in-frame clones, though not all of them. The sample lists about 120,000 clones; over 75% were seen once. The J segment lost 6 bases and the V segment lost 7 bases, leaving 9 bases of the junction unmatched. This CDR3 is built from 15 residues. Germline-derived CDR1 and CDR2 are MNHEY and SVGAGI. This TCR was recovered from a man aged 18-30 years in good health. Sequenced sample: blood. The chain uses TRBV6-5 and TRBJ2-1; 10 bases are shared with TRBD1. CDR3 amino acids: CASTPTGGLSNEQFF. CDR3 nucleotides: TGTGCCAGCACCCCGACAGGGGGCCTCTCCAATGAGCAGTTCTTC.